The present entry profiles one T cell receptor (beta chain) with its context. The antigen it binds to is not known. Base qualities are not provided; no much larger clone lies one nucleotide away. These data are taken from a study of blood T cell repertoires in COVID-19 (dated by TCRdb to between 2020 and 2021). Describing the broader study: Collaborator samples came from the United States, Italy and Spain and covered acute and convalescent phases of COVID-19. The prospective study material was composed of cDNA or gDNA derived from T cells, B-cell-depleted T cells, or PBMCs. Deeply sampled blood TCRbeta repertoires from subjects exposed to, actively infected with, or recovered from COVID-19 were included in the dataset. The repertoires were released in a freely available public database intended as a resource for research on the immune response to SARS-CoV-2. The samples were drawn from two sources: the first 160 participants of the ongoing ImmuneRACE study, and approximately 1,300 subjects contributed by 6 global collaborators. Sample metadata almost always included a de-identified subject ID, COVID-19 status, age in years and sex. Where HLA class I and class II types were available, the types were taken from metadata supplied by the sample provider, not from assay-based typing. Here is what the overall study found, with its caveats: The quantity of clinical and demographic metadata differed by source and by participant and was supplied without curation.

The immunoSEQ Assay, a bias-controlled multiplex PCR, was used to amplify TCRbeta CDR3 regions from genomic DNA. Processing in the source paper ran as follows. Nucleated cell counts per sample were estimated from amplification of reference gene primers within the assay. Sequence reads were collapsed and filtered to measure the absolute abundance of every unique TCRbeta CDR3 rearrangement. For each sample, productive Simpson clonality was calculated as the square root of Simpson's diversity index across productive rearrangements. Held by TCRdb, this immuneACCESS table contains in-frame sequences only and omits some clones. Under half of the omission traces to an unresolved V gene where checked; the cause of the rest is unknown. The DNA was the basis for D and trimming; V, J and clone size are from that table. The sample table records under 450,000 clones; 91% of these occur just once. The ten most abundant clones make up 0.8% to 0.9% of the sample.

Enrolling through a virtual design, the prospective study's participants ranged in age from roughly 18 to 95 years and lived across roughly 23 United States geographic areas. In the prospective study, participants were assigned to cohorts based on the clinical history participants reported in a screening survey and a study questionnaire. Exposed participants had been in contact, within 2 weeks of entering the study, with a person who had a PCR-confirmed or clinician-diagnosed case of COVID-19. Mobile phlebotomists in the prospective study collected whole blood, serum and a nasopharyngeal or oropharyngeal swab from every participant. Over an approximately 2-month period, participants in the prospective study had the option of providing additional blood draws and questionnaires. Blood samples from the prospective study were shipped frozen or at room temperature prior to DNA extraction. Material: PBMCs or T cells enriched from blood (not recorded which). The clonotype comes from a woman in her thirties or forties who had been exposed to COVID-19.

CDR3 region: CAWSEGTGVYEQFF. The DNA sequence is TGTGCCTGGAGTGAAGGGACAGGTGTATATGAGCAGTTCTTC. In this chain, TRBV30 is recombined with TRBJ2-1, and 8 junction bases match TRBD1. Including the terminal cysteine and phenylalanine, the CDR3 comprises 14 residues. Just CDR3 DNA is preserved here, 42 bases in frame from base 1. From the germline V gene (reference sequence), CDR1 is GTSNPN and CDR2 is SVGIG. Trimming accounts for 1 base at V and 8 bases at J, while the number of junction bases matched to no gene is 7.